This T cell receptor beta chain was sequenced in a study of T-cell memory formation after mild COVID-19. In this sample, this clonotype turned up a few times. Each CDR3 protein is one row after TCRdb ran MiXCR on the 5' RACE reads. Of around 200,000 distinct CDR3 sequences listed, 9.5% to 10% are singletons. Trimming cost V 4 bases and J 7 bases, with 8 bases left between them. Germline V gene sequence: CDR1 MNHEY, CDR2 SVGEGT. CDR3 length equals 11 residues. V usage is TRBV6-2 or TRBV6-3 and J usage is TRBJ2-7; D is perhaps TRBD1 (5 bases). The TCR was taken from a man aged 18 to 30 who had mild COVID-19 (a few samples of this study predate the infection). Cell type and time point are not known. The sequenced material came from PBMCs or a T cell subset sorted from them (not recorded which). This CDR3 is CASSSPGEQYF. CDR3 nucleotides: TGTGCCAGCAGTTCCCCAGGGGAGCAGTACTTC.